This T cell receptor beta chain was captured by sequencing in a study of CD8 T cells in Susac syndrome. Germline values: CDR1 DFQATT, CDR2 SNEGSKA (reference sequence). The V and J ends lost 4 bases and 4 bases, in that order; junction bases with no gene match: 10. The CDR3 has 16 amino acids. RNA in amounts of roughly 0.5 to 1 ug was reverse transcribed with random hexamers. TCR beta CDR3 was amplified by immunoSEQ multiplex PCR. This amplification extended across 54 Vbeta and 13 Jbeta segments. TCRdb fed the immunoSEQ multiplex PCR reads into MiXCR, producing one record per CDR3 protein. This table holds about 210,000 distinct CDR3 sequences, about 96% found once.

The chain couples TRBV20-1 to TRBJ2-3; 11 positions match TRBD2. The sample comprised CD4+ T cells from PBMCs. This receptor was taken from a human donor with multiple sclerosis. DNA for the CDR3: TGCAGTGCTACCACGCGACTAGCGGGATACCCAGATACGCAGTATTTT. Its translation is CSATTRLAGYPDTQYF.